This TCR beta chain emerged from a study of identical twins' blood T cells. In this sample, this clonotype turned up a few times. Its antigen is not known. A previously described protocol, modified, built RNA-based TCR cDNA libraries. Both ends of each TCR cDNA library bore sample-specific barcodes. TCRdb independently ran MiXCR on the 5' RACE reads; one entry per CDR3 protein. This table holds about 370,000 distinct CDR3 sequences, around 30% found once. The CDR3 totals 12 residues. In germline, CDR1 is MNHNY, CDR2 SVGAGI (reference sequence). V was shortened by 11 bases and J by 0 bases, with 11 bases between the two germline ends. The study's findings and limits: Shared environment remains a possible cause of twin similarity. Shared CDR3 clonotype counts tracked mainly the product of cloneset sizes.

Specimen: PBMCs. The receptor's source is a woman between 18 and 50 years old in good health. The genes are TRBV6-6 and TRBJ2-7; D gene unclear. CDR3 sequence (DNA): TGTGCCGCCAAACAGCACTCCTACGAGCAGTACTTC. It encodes CAAKQHSYEQYF.